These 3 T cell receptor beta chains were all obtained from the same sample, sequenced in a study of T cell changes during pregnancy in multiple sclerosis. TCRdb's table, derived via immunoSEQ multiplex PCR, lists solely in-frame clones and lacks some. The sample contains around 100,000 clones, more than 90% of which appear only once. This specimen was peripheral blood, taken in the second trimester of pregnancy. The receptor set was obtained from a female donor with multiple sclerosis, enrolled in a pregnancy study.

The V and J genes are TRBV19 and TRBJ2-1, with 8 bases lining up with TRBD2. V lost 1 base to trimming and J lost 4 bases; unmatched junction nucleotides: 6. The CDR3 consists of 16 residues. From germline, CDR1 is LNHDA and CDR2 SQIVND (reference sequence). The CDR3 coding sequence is TGTGCCAGTAGTATAGGGCTAGCGGGTCCTTACAATGAGCAGTTCTTC. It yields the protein CASSIGLAGPYNEQFF. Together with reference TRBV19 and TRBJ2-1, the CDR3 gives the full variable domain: DGGITQSPKYLFRKEGQNVTLSCEQNLNHDAMYWYRQDPGQGLRLIYYSQIVNDFQKGDIAEGYSVSREKKESFPLTVTSAQKNPTAFYLCASSIGLAGPYNEQFFGPGTRLTVL.

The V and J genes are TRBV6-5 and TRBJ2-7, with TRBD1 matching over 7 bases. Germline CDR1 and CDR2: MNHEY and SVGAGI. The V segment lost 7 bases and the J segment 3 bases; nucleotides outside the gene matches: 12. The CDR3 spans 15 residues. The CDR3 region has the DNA TGTGCCAGCACCCACAGGGGTCGTCTAGGCTACGAGCAGTACTTC. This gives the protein CASTHRGRLGYEQYF.

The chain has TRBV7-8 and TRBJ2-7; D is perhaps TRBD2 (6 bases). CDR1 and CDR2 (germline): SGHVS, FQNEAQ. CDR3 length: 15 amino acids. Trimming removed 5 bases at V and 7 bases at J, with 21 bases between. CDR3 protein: CASSAEPGSRGEQYF. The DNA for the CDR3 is TGTGCCAGCAGCGCAGAGCCCGGGAGCCGGGGGGAGCAGTACTTC.